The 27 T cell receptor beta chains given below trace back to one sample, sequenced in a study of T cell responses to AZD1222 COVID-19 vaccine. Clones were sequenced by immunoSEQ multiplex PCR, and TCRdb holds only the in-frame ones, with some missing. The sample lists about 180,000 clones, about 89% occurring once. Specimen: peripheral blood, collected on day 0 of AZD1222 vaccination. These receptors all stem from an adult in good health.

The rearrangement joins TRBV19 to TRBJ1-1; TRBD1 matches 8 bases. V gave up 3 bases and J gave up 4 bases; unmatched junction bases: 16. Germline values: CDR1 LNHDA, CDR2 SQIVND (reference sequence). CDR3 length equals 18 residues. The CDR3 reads CASSMWVNRGRSGTEAFF. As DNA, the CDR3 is TGTGCCAGTAGTATGTGGGTTAACAGGGGGAGATCAGGCACTGAAGCTTTCTTT.

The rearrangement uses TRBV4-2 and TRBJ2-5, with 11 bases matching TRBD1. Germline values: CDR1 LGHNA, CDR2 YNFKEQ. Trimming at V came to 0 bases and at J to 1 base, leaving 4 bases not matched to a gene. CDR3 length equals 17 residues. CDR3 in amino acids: CASSQDYGTGGQETQYF. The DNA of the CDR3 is TGTGCCAGCAGCCAAGATTACGGGACAGGGGGCCAAGAGACCCAGTACTTC.

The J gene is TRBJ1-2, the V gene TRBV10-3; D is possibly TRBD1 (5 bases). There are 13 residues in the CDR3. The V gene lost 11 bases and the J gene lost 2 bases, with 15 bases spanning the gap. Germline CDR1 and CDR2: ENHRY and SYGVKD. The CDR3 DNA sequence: TGTGCCCAAAGAGACAGCAAGAACTATGGCTACACCTTC. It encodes CAQRDSKNYGYTF.

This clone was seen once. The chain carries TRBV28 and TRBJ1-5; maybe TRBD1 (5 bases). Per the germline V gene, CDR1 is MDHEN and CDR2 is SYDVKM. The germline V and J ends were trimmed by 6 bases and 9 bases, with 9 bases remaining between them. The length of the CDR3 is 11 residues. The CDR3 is CASSPTGPQHF. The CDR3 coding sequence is TGTGCCAGCAGCCCCACAGGGCCCCAGCATTTT.

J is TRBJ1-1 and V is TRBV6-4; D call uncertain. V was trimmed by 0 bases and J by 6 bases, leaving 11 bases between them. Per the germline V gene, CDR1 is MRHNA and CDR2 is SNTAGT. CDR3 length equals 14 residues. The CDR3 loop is CASSDSFRSSEAFF. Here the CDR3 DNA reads TGTGCCAGCAGTGACTCGTTCCGGTCCTCTGAAGCTTTCTTT.

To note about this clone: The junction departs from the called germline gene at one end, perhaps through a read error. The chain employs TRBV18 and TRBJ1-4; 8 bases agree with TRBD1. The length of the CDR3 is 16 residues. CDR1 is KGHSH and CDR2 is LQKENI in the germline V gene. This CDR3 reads CASSPLRTGTREKLFF. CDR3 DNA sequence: TGTGCCAGTTCACCCTTAAGGACAGGGACAAGGGAAAAACTGTTTTTT.

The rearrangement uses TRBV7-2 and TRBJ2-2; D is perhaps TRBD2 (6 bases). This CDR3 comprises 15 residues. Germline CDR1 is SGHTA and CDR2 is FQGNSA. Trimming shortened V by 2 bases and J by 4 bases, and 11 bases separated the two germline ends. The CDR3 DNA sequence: TGTGCCAGCAGCTTACGACTAGAAGGCACCGGGGAGCTGTTTTTT. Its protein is CASSLRLEGTGELFF.

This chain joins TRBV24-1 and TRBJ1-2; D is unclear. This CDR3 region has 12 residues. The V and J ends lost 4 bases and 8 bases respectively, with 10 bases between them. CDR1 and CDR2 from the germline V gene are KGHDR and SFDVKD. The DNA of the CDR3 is TGTGCCACCAGTGACCCCCTCGGGGGCTACACCTTC. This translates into CATSDPLGGYTF.

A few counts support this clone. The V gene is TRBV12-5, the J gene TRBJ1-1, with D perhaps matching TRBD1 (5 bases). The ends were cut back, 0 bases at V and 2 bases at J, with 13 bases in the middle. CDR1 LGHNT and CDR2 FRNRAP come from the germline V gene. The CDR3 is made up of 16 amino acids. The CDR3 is CASGLVHPGGNTEAFF. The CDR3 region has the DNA TGTGCTAGTGGTTTGGTACATCCCGGGGGAAACACTGAAGCTTTCTTT.

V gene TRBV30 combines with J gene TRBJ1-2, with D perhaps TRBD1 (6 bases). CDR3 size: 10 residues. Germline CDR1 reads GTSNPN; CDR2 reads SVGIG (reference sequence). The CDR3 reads CVGRGNGYTF. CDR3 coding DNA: TGTGTCGGAAGGGGGAATGGCTACACCTTC.

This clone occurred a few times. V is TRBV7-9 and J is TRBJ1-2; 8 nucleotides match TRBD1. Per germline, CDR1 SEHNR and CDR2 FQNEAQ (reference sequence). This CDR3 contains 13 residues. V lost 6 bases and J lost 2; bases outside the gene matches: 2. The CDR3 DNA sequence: TGTGCCAGCAGTTCAGGGGGCAACTATGGCTACACCTTC. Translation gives CASSSGGNYGYTF.

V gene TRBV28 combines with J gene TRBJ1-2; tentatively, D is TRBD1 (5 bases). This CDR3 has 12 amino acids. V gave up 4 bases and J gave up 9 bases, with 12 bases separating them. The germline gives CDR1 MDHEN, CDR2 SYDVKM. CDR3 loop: CASSSMGRRYTF. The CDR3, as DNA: TGTGCCAGCAGTTCTATGGGACGACGCTACACCTTC.

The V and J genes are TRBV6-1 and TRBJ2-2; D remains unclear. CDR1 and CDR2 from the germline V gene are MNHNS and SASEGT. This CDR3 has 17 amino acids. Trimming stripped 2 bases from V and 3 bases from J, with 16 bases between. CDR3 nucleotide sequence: TGTGCCAGCAGTGAACAGCCAGACCGAGTATACACCGGGGAGCTGTTTTTT. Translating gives CASSEQPDRVYTGELFF.

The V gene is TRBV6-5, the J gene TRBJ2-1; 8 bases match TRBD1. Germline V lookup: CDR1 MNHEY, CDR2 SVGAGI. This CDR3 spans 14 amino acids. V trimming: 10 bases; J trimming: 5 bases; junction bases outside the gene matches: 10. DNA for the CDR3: TGTGCCATCAAGACAGGGGTTGGGGACAATGAGCAGTTCTTC. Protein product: CAIKTGVGDNEQFF.

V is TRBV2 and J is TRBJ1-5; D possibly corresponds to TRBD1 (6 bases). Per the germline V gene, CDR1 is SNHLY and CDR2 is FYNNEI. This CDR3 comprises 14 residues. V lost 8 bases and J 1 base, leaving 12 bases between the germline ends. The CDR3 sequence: CASLGHPSNQPQHF. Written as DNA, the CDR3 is TGTGCCAGCCTGGGACATCCAAGCAATCAGCCCCAGCATTTT.

The CDR3 bases are TGTGCCAGCAGCTTGGGGGGCTCCTATAATTCACCCCTCCACTTT. This sequence encodes CASSLGGSYNSPLHF. The J gene is TRBJ1-6, the V gene TRBV5-4; no firm D call. V shed 0 bases and J shed 0 bases, with 4 bases lying between them. Looked up from germline, CDR1 is SGHNT and CDR2 is YYREEE (reference sequence). The CDR3 loop spans 15 amino acids.

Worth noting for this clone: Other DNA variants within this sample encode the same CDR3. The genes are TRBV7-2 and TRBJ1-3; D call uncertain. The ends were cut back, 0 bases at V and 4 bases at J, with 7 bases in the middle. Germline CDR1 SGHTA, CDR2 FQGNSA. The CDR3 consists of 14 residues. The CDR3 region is CASSLARSGNTIYF. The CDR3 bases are TGTGCCAGCAGCTTAGCGCGAAGCGGAAACACCATATATTTT. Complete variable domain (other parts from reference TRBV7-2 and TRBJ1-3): GAGVSQSPSNKVTEKGKDVELRCDPISGHTALYWYRQSLGQGLEFLIYFQGNSAPDKSGLPSDRFSAERTGGSVSTLTIQRTQQEDSAVYLCASSLARSGNTIYFGEGSWLTVV.

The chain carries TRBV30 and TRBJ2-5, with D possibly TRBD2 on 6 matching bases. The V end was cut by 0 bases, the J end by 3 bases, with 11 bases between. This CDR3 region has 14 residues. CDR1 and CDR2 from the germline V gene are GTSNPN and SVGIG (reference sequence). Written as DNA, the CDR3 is TGTGCCTGGAGTGTATGGGGGGACGAAGAGACCCAGTACTTC. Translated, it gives CAWSVWGDEETQYF.

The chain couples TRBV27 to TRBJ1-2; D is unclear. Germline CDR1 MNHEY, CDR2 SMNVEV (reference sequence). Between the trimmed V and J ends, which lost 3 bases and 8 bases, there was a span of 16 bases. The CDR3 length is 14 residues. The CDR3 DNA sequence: TGTGCCAGCAGTTTCAATCCTTCATACGGGGGCTACACCTTC. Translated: CASSFNPSYGGYTF.

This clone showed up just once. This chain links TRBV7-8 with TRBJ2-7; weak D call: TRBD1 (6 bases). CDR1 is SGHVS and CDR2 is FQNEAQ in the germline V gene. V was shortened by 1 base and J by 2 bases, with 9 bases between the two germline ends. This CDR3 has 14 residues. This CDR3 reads CASSLDRAPYEQYF. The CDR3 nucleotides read TGTGCCAGCAGCTTAGACAGGGCGCCCTACGAGCAGTACTTC.

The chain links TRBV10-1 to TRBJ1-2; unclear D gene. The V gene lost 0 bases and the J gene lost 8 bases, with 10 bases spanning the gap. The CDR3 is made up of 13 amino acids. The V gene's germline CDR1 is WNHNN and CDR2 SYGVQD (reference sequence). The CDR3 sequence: CASSESRQRGYTF. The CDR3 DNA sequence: TGCGCCAGCAGTGAGTCGAGGCAGCGGGGCTACACCTTC.

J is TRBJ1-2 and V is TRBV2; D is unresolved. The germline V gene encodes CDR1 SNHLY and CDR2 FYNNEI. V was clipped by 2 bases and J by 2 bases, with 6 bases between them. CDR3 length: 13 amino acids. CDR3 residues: CASSERGNYGYTF. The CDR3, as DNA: TGTGCCAGCAGTGAACGAGGGAACTATGGCTACACCTTC.

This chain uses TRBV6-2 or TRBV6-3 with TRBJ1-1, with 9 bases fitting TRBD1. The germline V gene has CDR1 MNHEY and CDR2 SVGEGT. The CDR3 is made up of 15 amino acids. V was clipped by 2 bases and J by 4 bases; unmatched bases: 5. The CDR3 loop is CASSYLQGAITEAFF. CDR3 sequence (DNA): TGTGCCAGCAGTTACCTACAGGGGGCGATCACTGAAGCTTTCTTT.

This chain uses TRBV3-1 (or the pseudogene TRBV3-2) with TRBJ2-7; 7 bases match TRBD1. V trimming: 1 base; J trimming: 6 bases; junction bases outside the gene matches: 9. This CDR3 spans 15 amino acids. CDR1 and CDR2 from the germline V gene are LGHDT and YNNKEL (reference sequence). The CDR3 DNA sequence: TGTGCCAGCAGCCAAGCTGCGACAGGGTCTTTCGAGCAGTACTTC. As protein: CASSQAATGSFEQYF.

The CDR3 coding sequence is TGTGCCAGCAGCCAAGACGCCGAGACAGGGATTCCGTACGAGCAGTACTTC. Amino acids: CASSQDAETGIPYEQYF. The genes are TRBV11-2 and TRBJ2-7; TRBD1 agrees at 7 bases. Trimming at V came to 5 bases and at J to 4 bases, leaving 17 bases not matched to a gene. The CDR3 has 17 amino acids. Germline V CDR1 and CDR2: SGHAT, FQNNGV.

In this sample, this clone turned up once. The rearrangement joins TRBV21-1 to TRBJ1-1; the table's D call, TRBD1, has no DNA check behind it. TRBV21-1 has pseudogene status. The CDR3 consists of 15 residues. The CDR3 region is CASSILQDVNTEAFF. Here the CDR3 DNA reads TGTGCCAGCAGCATTCTACAGGACGTTAACACTGAAGCTTTCTTT.

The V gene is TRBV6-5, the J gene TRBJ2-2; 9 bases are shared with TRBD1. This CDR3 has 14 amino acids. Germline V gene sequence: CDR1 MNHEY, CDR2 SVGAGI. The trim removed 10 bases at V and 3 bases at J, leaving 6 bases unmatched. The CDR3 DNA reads TGTGCCACCTCCGGGACAGGGTACACCGGGGAGCTGTTTTTT. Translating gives CATSGTGYTGELFF.